The rows below give T cell receptor beta chains drawn from one sample of a study of blood T cell repertoires in COVID-19. Assay used: immunoSEQ multiplex PCR; TCRdb lists only in-frame clones, some missing. This table holds fewer than 200,000 clones, roughly 82% found once. The sequenced sample was peripheral blood. Receptor source: a woman aged 70-85 years with acute or convalescent COVID-19. The CDR3 runs from the conserved cysteine through the conserved F or W. A D gene is named only where the DNA matches it firmly. Clone size, where shown, is once, few, many, or a class for clones that have expanded.

J: TRBJ2-1
D: TRBD2
V: TRBV7-3
size: .
DNA: TGTGCCAGCAGCGCAAGCTCTTTAGGCGGGGGAACTGAGCAGTTCTTC
CDR3: CASSASSLGGGTEQFF

J: TRBJ2-3
D: TRBD1
V: TRBV6-2/TRBV6-3
size: once
DNA: TGTGCCAGCAGTTACACCCGAGGACAGGGGGCCCCCACAGATACGCAGTATTTT
CDR3: CASSYTRGQGAPTDTQYF

J: TRBJ2-3
D: TRBD2
V: TRBV4-2
size: .
DNA: TGTGCCAGCAGCCTTACTAGCGGGGGGGATACGCAGTATTTT
CDR3: CASSLTSGGDTQYF

J: TRBJ2-3
D: .
V: TRBV11-2
size: medium-sized
DNA: TGTGCCAGCAGCCCCCCTAGAATCGCGGGGGCAAATACGCAGTATTTT
CDR3: CASSPPRIAGANTQYF

J: TRBJ2-6
D: TRBD1
V: TRBV5-1
size: .
DNA: TGCGCCAGCAGCTCGGGACAGGGTGTCATAGACGTCCTGACTTTC
CDR3: CASSSGQGVIDVLTF

J: TRBJ1-2
D: TRBD1
V: TRBV7-2
size: .
DNA: TGTGCCAGCAGCTTAGGTACAGGGGGCGTTAACCCCTATGGCTACACCTTC
CDR3: CASSLGTGGVNPYGYTF

J: TRBJ1-5
D: .
V: TRBV27
size: .
DNA: TGTGCCAGCAGTTTAAGATACAGGGATAGTAATCAGCCCCAGCATTTT
CDR3: CASSLRYRDSNQPQHF

J: TRBJ2-1
D: TRBD1
V: TRBV10-1
size: .
DNA: TGCGCCAGCAGTGAGCGGACAGGGATTTCCCTCAATGAGCAGTTCTTC
CDR3: CASSERTGISLNEQFF

J: TRBJ1-1
D: .
V: TRBV9
size: .
DNA: TGTGCCAGCAGCGTAGAATTAAACACTGAAGCTTTCTTT
CDR3: CASSVELNTEAFF

J: TRBJ1-2
D: .
V: TRBV4-3
size: .
DNA: TGCGCCAGCAGCCAAGACCCAGGGCAAAGAGCTAACTATGGCTACACCTTC
CDR3: CASSQDPGQRANYGYTF

J: TRBJ1-5
D: .
V: TRBV28
size: .
DNA: TGTGCCAGCAGTTTACGGGGGGGGCGGATGCAGCCCCAGCATTTT
CDR3: CASSLRGGRMQPQHF

J: TRBJ2-3
D: TRBD1
V: TRBV27
size: .
DNA: TGTGCCAGCAGTACAGGGGGCAATACGCAGTATTTT
CDR3: CASSTGGNTQYF

J: TRBJ2-2
D: .
V: TRBV5-5
size: .
DNA: TGTGCCAGCAGCTCGTTTAACACCGGGGAGCTGTTTTTT
CDR3: CASSSFNTGELFF

J: TRBJ2-5
D: .
V: TRBV11-3
size: .
DNA: TGTGCCAGCAGCTTAGATGCGGGTGCCAAGACCCAGTACTTC
CDR3: CASSLDAGAKTQYF

J: TRBJ2-7
D: TRBD1
V: TRBV27
size: .
DNA: TGTGCCAGCAGTAAACAGGGGTACGAGCAGTACTTC
CDR3: CASSKQGYEQYF

J: TRBJ2-1
D: .
V: TRBV20-1
size: .
DNA: TGCAGTGCTAGTGATGTTTTACAGGGACATGAGCAGTTCTTC
CDR3: CSASDVLQGHEQFF

J: TRBJ1-1
D: .
V: TRBV18
size: once
DNA: TGTGCCAGCTCACCCGACAGGACCTGGGACACTGAAGCTTTCTTT
CDR3: CASSPDRTWDTEAFF

J: TRBJ1-5
D: .
V: TRBV6-5
size: .
DNA: TGTGCCAGCAGTTTAGAGATGGGCAATCAGCCCCAGCATTTT
CDR3: CASSLEMGNQPQHF

J: TRBJ2-5
D: TRBD2
V: TRBV7-9
size: .
DNA: TGTGCCAGCAGCTTTTGGGGAGGGAGAGGAGAGACCCAGTACTTC
CDR3: CASSFWGGRGETQYF

J: TRBJ1-2
D: .
V: TRBV12-3/TRBV12-4
size: once
DNA: TGTGCCAGCAGTTTCTCAGGGGTTACTGGCTACACCTTC
CDR3: CASSFSGVTGYTF

J: TRBJ2-6
D: .
V: TRBV19
size: .
DNA: TGTGCCAGTAGTTTCCGAAACGACAGGACGTACTCTGGGGCCAACGTCCTGACTTTC
CDR3: CASSFRNDRTYSGANVLTF

J: TRBJ2-1
D: .
V: TRBV6-5
size: .
DNA: TGTGCCAGCAGCCGGCGGGGGCGGGACAATGAGCAGTTCTTC
CDR3: CASSRRGRDNEQFF

J: TRBJ2-3
D: .
V: TRBV7-8
size: once
DNA: TGTGCCAGCAGCGGCGGAGGCACAGATACGCAGTATTTT
CDR3: CASSGGGTDTQYF

J: TRBJ1-5
D: .
V: TRBV4-2
size: few
DNA: TGTGCCAGCAGCCAAGAGGGCTCTAATAGCAATCAGCCCCAGCATTTT
CDR3: CASSQEGSNSNQPQHF

J: TRBJ2-7
D: TRBD2
V: TRBV28
size: .
DNA: TGTGCCACCCTAGCGGACCTTAGCTCCTACGAGCAGTACTTC
CDR3: CATLADLSSYEQYF

J: TRBJ1-2
D: TRBD1
V: TRBV5-4
size: .
DNA: TGTGCCAGCAGCTTGAAGGGACAGCCAGTGGGTGGCTACACCTTC
CDR3: CASSLKGQPVGGYTF

J: TRBJ1-2
D: .
V: TRBV29-1
size: .
DNA: TGCAGCGCCCCCAACTCCCGGGGTATCTATGGCTACACCTTC
CDR3: CSAPNSRGIYGYTF

J: TRBJ1-3
D: .
V: TRBV9
size: .
DNA: TGTGCCAGCAGCGTAGCTATGCCAGGGGCCTCTGGAAACACCATATATTTT
CDR3: CASSVAMPGASGNTIYF

J: TRBJ2-7
D: .
V: TRBV5-1
size: once
DNA: TGCGCCAGCAGCCTAGAGAGCTCCTACGAGCAGTACTTC
CDR3: CASSLESSYEQYF